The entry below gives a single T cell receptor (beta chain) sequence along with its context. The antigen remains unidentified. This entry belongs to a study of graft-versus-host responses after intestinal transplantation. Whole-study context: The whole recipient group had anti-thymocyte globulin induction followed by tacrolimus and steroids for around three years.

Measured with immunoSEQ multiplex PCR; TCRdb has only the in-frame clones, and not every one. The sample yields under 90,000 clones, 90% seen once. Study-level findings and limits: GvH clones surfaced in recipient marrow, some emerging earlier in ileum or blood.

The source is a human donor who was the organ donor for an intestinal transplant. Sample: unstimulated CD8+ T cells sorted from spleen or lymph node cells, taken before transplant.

In nucleotides, the CDR3 is TGTGCCAGCAGTCCACAGGGTGACTATGGCTACACCTTC. Amino acid sequence: CASSPQGDYGYTF. The V call is TRBV28, the J call TRBJ1-2; the D gene is possibly TRBD1 (6 bases). V was trimmed by 5 bases and J by 3 bases, leaving 10 bases between them. The CDR3 length is 13 residues. Germline CDR1 reads MDHEN; CDR2 reads SYDVKM.